This T cell receptor beta chain was profiled in a study of T cells after yellow fever vaccination. Using its own MiXCR run on the 5' RACE reads, TCRdb lists one record per CDR3 protein. The data hold 200,000 to 300,000 distinct CDR3 sequences, with 6.9% observed a single time. Unmatched junction bases numbered 10, after V lost 4 bases and J lost 6 bases. Germline V CDR1 and CDR2: KGHSH, LQKENI. The CDR3 contains 15 residues. This clonotype was observed a few times. The sequence was obtained from a man younger than 40 who received the YFV17D yellow fever vaccine. The sample here was CD4+ T cells sorted from PBMCs, taken 15 days after the yellow fever booster vaccination. The J gene is TRBJ2-7, the V gene TRBV18; 9 bases align to TRBD1. The CDR3 protein is CASSLLGDRASEQYF. CDR3 nucleotide sequence: TGTGCCAGCTCACTTCTGGGGGACAGGGCGTCCGAGCAGTACTTC.